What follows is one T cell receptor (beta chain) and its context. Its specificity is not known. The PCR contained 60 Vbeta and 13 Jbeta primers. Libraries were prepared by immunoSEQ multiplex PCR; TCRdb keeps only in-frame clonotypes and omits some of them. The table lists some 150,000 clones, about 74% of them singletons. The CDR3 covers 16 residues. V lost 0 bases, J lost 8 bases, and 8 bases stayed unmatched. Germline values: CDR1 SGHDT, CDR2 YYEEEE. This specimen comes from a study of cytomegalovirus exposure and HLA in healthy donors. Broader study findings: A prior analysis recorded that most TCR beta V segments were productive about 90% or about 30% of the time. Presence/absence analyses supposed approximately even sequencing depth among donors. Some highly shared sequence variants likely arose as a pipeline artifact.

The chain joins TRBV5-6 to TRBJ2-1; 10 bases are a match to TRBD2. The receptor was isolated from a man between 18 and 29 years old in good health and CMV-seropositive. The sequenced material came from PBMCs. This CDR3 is CASSLDASGSLDEQFF. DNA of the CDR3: TGTGCCAGCAGCTTGGATGCTAGCGGGAGTCTGGATGAGCAGTTCTTC.